Listed here are 13 T cell receptor beta chains from one sample, sequenced in a study of blood T cell repertoires in COVID-19. TCRdb's copy holds only in-frame clones and misses some; the assay was immunoSEQ multiplex PCR. Found here are about 270,000 clones, around nine tenths of them singletons; the top ten hold 8.5% to 10%. The sequencing input was peripheral blood. The receptors shown here come from a man aged 40-55 years who had recovered from COVID-19.

This chain uses TRBV28 with TRBJ1-2, with D perhaps matching TRBD1 (6 bases). The CDR3 length is 13 residues. Germline-derived CDR1 and CDR2 are MDHEN and SYDVKM. V lost 6 bases to trimming and J lost 3 bases, with 11 bases between them. This CDR3 is CASRTGRDYGYTF. The CDR3 DNA reads TGTGCCAGCAGGACAGGAAGGGACTATGGCTACACCTTC.

This chain connects TRBV18 to TRBJ1-5; unclear D gene. The V end lost 6 bases, the J end lost 1 base, and 13 bases lay between the germline ends. Per the germline V gene, CDR1 is KGHSH and CDR2 is LQKENI. CDR3 length: 15 residues. The CDR3 protein is CASSPLRASNQPQHF. As DNA, the CDR3 is TGTGCCAGCTCCCCGTTGCGGGCGAGCAATCAGCCCCAGCATTTT. Full variable domain (outside the CDR3, taken from reference TRBV18 and TRBJ1-5): NAGVMQNPRHLVRRRGQEARLRCSPMKGHSHVYWYRQLPEEGLKFMVYLQKENIIDESGMPKERFSAEFPKEGPSILRIQQVVRGDSAAYFCASSPLRASNQPQHFGDGTRLSIL.

V gene TRBV5-1 combines with J gene TRBJ1-4, with 7 bases lining up with TRBD1. The V gene's germline CDR1 is SGHRS and CDR2 YFSETQ. CDR3 length equals 15 residues. Unmatched junction bases numbered 7, after V lost 4 bases and J lost 4 bases. DNA for the CDR3: TGCGCCAGCAGCCTTGGGGACAGTCTTAATGAAAAACTGTTTTTT. Protein product: CASSLGDSLNEKLFF. The complete variable domain, with remaining parts taken from reference TRBV5-1 and TRBJ1-4, reads KAGVTQTPRYLIKTRGQQVTLSCSPISGHRSVSWYQQTPGQGLQFLFEYFSETQRNKGNFPGRFSGRQFSNSRSEMNVSTLELGDSALYLCASSLGDSLNEKLFFGSGTQLSVL.

The sample holds a few counts of this clone. The chain combines TRBV18 with TRBJ1-1, with TRBD1 matching over 8 bases. This CDR3 has 15 residues. Germline loops: CDR1 KGHSH, CDR2 LQKENI. V lost 2 bases, J lost 4 bases, and 6 bases stayed unmatched. CDR3 residues: CASSPVTGGSTEAFF. In DNA form, the CDR3 reads TGTGCCAGCTCACCAGTAACAGGGGGTAGCACTGAAGCTTTCTTT.

The V and J genes are TRBV12-3 or TRBV12-4 and TRBJ2-5; D is uncertain. V lost 6 bases and J lost 0, with 5 bases in between. This CDR3 is 12 amino acids long. CDR3 coding DNA: TGTGCCAGCAGGGCCTACCAAGAGACCCAGTACTTC. Amino acids: CASRAYQETQYF.

This chain joins TRBV9 and TRBJ2-1; 14 bases fit TRBD2. The V segment lost 0 bases and the J segment 8 bases; nucleotides outside the gene matches: 7. Germline CDR1 is SGDLS and CDR2 is YYNGEE. The CDR3 runs to 17 residues. The CDR3 loop reads CASSVGRGTSGSHEQFF. The CDR3 DNA is TGTGCCAGCAGCGTAGGGCGGGGGACTAGCGGGAGTCATGAGCAGTTCTTC.

The chain links TRBV5-4 to TRBJ2-1, with 8 bases aligning to TRBD1. The CDR3 extends over 15 amino acids. Trimming at V came to 4 bases and at J to 5 bases, leaving 8 bases not matched to a gene. Germline V gene lookup returns CDR1 SGHNT and CDR2 YYREEE (reference sequence). The CDR3, as DNA: TGTGCCAGCAGCGGACAGGGTTCCTCTGACAATGAGCAGTTCTTC. Its translation is CASSGQGSSDNEQFF.

The CDR3 reads CASSATGGAYGYTF. CDR3 DNA sequence: TGCGCCAGCAGCGCGACAGGGGGCGCCTATGGCTACACCTTC. The chain has TRBV5-1 and TRBJ1-2; 10 bases match TRBD1. The germline V gene encodes CDR1 SGHRS and CDR2 YFSETQ. The CDR3 runs 14 residues. The V and J ends lost 4 bases and 4 bases, in that order; junction bases with no gene match: 4. The whole variable domain, filled in from reference TRBV5-1 and TRBJ1-2, reads KAGVTQTPRYLIKTRGQQVTLSCSPISGHRSVSWYQQTPGQGLQFLFEYFSETQRNKGNFPGRFSGRQFSNSRSEMNVSTLELGDSALYLCASSATGGAYGYTFGSGTRLTVV.

The rearrangement joins TRBV15 to TRBJ2-1; TRBD2 is a possible D gene (5 bases). Germline-derived CDR1 and CDR2 are LNHNV and YYDKDF (reference sequence). V lost 0 bases and J lost 4, with 13 bases in between. The CDR3 has 16 residues. The CDR3 region is CATSRDLALAYNEQFF. The CDR3 DNA is TGTGCCACCAGCAGAGATCTTGCCCTAGCTTACAATGAGCAGTTCTTC. Together with reference TRBV15 and TRBJ2-1, the CDR3 gives the full variable domain: DAMVIQNPRYQVTQFGKPVTLSCSQTLNHNVMYWYQQKSSQAPKLLFHYYDKDFNNEADTPDNFQSRRPNTSFCFLDIRSPGLGDTAMYLCATSRDLALAYNEQFFGPGTRLTVL.

The V gene is TRBV7-2, the J gene TRBJ2-7; 11 nucleotides line up with TRBD1. The CDR3 has 14 residues. The J segment lost 7 bases and the V segment lost 5 bases, leaving 7 bases of the junction unmatched. CDR1 and CDR2 (germline): SGHTA, FQGNSA. In DNA form, the CDR3 reads TGTGCCAGCAGCCGCGGACAGGGGGCCGAAGAGCAGTACTTC. As protein: CASSRGQGAEEQYF.

The rearrangement joins TRBV6-2 or TRBV6-3 to TRBJ1-1, with a weak D call TRBD1 (6 bases). Trimming pared 4 bases from V and 6 bases from J, leaving 18 bases between. In germline, CDR1 is MNHEY, CDR2 SVGEGT. This CDR3 comprises 15 residues. CDR3 in DNA: TGTGCCAGCAGTTCGCGGGGGCCGCATGACTCTGAAGCTTTCTTT. Translation gives CASSSRGPHDSEAFF.

V is TRBV27 and J is TRBJ2-7; 8 positions agree with TRBD2. Trimming at V came to 8 bases and at J to 0 bases, leaving 3 bases not matched to a gene. From germline, CDR1 is MNHEY and CDR2 SMNVEV (reference sequence). CDR3 length: 13 residues. CDR3 amino acids: CASGSGSSYEQYF. In DNA form, the CDR3 reads TGTGCCAGCGGAAGCGGGAGCTCCTACGAGCAGTACTTC.

This chain uses TRBV3-1 (or the pseudogene TRBV3-2) with TRBJ2-1, with 10 bases that match TRBD2. Germline lookup yields CDR1 LGHDT and CDR2 YNNKEL (reference sequence). Trimming cost V 1 base and J 7 bases; bases outside gene matches: 7. This CDR3 is 16 amino acids long. This CDR3 is CASSQAGTSVGNEQFF. DNA of the CDR3: TGTGCCAGCAGCCAAGCCGGGACTAGCGTGGGAAATGAGCAGTTCTTC.